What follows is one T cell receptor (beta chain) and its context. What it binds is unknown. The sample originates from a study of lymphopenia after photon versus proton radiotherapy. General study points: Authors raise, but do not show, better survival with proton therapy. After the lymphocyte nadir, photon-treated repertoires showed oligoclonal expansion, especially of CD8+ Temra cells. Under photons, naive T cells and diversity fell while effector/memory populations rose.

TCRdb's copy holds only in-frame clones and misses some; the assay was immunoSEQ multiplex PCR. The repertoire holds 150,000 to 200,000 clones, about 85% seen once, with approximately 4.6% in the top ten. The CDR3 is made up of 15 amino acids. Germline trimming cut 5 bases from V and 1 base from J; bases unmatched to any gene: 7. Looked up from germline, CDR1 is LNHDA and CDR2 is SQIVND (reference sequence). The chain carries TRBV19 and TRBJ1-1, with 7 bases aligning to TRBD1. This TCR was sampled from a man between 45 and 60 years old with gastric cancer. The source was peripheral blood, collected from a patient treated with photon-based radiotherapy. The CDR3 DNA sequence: TGTGCCAGTAGTCCGCAGGGGGGGAGGAACACTGAAGCTTTCTTT. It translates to CASSPQGGRNTEAFF.